The sequence of this T cell receptor beta chain was determined in a study of shared clonotypes between healthy human individuals. Across the study: Researchers assigned three CD4 naive, three CD4 memory, two CD8 naive and one CD8 memory plate to each donor.

Healthy HIV-negative adults without recent acute infections or vaccinations served as donors. Sequencing used immunoSEQ multiplex PCR; TCRdb keeps in-frame clones, though not all of them. The table lists millions of clones, around 95% of them singletons. With 6 bases clipped from V and 6 bases from J, the junction kept 10 bases outside the gene matches. The CDR3 totals 13 residues. Germline lookup yields CDR1 SQVTM and CDR2 ANQGSEA. The receptor comes from a man aged 18-30 years in good health. The source material was naive CD4+ T cells sorted from blood. The sample's subset: CD45RA+ positively selected. The chain joins TRBV29-1 to TRBJ1-2; 7 positions agree with TRBD1. CDR3 coding DNA: TGCAGCGTAGACCCCGGGACAGCTGATGGCTACACCTTC. Its protein is CSVDPGTADGYTF. Using reference TRBV29-1 and TRBJ1-2 for the parts outside the CDR3, the full variable domain is SAVISQKPSRDICQRGTSLTIQCQVDSQVTMMFWYRQQPGQSLTLIATANQGSEATYESGFVIDKFPISRPNLTFSTLTVSNMSPEDSSIYLCSVDPGTADGYTFGSGTRLTVV.